The sample holds one count of the clone carrying this TCR beta chain. Unmatched junction bases numbered 3, after V lost 2 bases and J lost 7 bases. Germline lookup yields CDR1 KGHSH and CDR2 LQKENI. There are 15 residues in the CDR3. This sample was taken from a study of T cell changes during pregnancy in multiple sclerosis. This table comes from immunoSEQ multiplex PCR, and its TCRdb copy is limited to in-frame clones, with some not included. Among fewer than 110,000 clones listed, about nine tenths were seen once. The sample here was peripheral blood, taken in the second trimester of pregnancy. V and J are TRBV18 and TRBJ2-1; TRBD2 agrees at 12 bases. The TCR was taken from a female donor with multiple sclerosis, enrolled in a pregnancy study. CDR3 sequence (DNA): TGTGCCAGCTCACCAGGGCTAGCGGGAGGGAATGAGCAGTTCTTC. It encodes CASSPGLAGGNEQFF. Combining the CDR3 with reference TRBV18 and TRBJ2-1 gives the whole variable domain NAGVMQNPRHLVRRRGQEARLRCSPMKGHSHVYWYRQLPEEGLKFMVYLQKENIIDESGMPKERFSAEFPKEGPSILRIQQVVRGDSAAYFCASSPGLAGGNEQFFGPGTRLTVL.